This T cell receptor beta chain was found in a study of T cell repertoires in cytomegalovirus infection (dated by TCRdb to the late 2010s). For the wider study: Donor HLA type was relevant to the analysis, because carriage of CMV infection together with the matching HLA type was indicated by public TCR beta signatures.

The instrument given in TCRdb is Illumina HiSeq 1500. Starting from the raw public reads, TCRdb applied fastp trimming at Q25, assembled clones with MiXCR and retained in-frame beta chains. Identical CDR3 proteins give one entry, which carries the most common genes and DNA. The sample yields a few hundred thousand distinct CDR3 sequences; over 15% were counted once. The ten largest clones represent about half of the sample. This clonotype appeared many times. Its antigen specificity is not known. Base-call qualities are not available, and no considerably larger clone is one nucleotide away. V sheds 2 bases and J sheds 3 bases, leaving 11 bases between their ends. The germline V gene yields MNHEY for CDR1 and SVGEGT for CDR2. Including the terminal cysteine and phenylalanine, the CDR3 comprises 14 residues. Left in the record is the CDR3 DNA by itself, 42 bases read in frame from the first base. General findings and caveats noted by the study authors: In both this cohort and an independent cohort of approximately 350 donors, the cumulative frequency of public TCR beta family members distinguished carriers of CMV infection plus the relevant HLA type. The ex vivo response was dominated by HLA-C-restricted CMV-specific TCR beta clonotypes, and the single most frequent clonotype in two of eight donors was supplied by these HLA-C-restricted clonotypes.

Recombination joined TRBV6-2 or TRBV6-3 with TRBJ2-7; a confident D gene designation cannot be given. Sequenced material: CD8+ T cells from PBMCs. This TCR derives from a human donor in good health (CMV status not recorded). Some clones in this sample may be carry-over from other donors' samples. The CDR3 loop reads CASSYGQVIYEQYF. The DNA reads TGTGCCAGCAGTTACGGCCAGGTAATCTACGAGCAGTACTTC.